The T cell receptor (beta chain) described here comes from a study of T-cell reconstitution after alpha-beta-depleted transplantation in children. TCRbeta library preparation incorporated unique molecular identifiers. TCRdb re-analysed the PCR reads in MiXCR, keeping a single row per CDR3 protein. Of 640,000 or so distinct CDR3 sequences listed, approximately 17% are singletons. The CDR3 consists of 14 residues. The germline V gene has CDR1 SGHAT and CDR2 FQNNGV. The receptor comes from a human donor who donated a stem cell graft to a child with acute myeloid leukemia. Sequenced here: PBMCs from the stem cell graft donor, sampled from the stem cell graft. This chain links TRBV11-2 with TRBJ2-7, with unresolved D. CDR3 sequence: CASSSQGLTYDQYV. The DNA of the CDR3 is TGTGCCAGCAGCTCCCAAGGGCTAACCTACGACCAGTACGTC.